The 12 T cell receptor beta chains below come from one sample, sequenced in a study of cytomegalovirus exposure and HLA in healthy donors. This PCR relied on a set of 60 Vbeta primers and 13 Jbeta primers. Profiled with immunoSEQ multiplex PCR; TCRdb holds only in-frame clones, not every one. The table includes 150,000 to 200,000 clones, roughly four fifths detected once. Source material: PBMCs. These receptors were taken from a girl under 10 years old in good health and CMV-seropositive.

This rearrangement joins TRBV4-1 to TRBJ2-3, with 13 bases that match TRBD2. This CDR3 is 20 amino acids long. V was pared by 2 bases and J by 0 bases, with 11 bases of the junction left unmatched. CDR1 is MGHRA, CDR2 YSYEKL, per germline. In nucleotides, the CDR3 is TGCGCCAGCAGCCAACGCTCGGGACTAGCGGGACATACTAGCACAGATACGCAGTATTTT. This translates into CASSQRSGLAGHTSTDTQYF.

The DNA of the CDR3 is TGCGCCAGCAGCCAATTTACAGGTTACCCATCCATGAACACTGAAGCTTTCTTT. This codes for CASSQFTGYPSMNTEAFF. The chain recombines TRBV4-1 with TRBJ1-1, with a weak D call TRBD1 (5 bases). CDR1 and CDR2 from the germline V gene are MGHRA and YSYEKL. CDR3 length equals 18 residues. Trimming took off 2 bases at V and 0 bases at J, with 19 bases between the two ends.

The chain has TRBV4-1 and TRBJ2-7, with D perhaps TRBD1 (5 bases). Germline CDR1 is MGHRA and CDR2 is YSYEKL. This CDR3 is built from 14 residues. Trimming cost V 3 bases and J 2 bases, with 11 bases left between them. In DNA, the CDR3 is TGCGCCAGCAGCCAGATTAAAGGGGCCTACGAGCAGTACTTC. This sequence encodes CASSQIKGAYEQYF.

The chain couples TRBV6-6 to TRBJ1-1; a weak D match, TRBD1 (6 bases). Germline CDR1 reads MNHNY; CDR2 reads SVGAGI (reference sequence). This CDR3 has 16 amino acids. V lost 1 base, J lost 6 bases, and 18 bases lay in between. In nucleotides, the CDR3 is TGTGCCAGCAGTTACTATTCAGGGGAGGGAAACGCTGAAGCTTTCTTT. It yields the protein CASSYYSGEGNAEAFF.

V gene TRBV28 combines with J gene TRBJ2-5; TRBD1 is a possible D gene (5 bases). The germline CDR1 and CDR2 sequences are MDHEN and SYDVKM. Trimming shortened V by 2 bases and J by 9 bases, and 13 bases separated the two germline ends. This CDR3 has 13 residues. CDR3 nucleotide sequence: TGTGCCAGCAGTTTACGAGTTCAAGGGGCCCAGTACTTC. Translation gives CASSLRVQGAQYF.

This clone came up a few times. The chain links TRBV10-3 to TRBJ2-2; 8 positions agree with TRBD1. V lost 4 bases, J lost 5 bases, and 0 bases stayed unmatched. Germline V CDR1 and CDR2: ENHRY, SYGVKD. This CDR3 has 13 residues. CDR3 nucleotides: TGTGCCATCAGTGGGACAGGGACCGGGGAGCTGTTTTTT. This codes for CAISGTGTGELFF.

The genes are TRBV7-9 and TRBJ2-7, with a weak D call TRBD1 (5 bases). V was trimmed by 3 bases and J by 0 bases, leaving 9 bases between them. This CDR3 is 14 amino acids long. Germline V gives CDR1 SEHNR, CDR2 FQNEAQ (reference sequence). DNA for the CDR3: TGTGCCAGCAGCTTGTCAGGGATCTCCTACGAGCAGTACTTC. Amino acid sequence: CASSLSGISYEQYF.

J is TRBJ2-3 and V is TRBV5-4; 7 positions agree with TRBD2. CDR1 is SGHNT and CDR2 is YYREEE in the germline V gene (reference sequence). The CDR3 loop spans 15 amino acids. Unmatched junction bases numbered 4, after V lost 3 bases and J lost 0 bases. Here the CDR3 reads CASSYSSGSTDTQYF. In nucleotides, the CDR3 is TGTGCCAGCAGCTACTCTAGCGGAAGCACAGATACGCAGTATTTT.

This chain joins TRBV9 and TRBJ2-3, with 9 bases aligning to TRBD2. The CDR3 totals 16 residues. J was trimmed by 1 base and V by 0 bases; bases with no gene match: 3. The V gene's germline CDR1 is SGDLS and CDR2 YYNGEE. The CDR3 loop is CASSVVGLARTDTQYF. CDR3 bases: TGTGCCAGCAGCGTAGTGGGACTAGCCCGCACAGATACGCAGTATTTT.

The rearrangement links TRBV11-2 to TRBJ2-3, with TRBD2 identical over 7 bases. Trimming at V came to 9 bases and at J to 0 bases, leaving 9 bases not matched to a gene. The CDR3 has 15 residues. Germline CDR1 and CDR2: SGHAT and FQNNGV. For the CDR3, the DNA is TGTGCCAGTTTGCTCCGGGAGGACAGCACAGATACGCAGTATTTT. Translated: CASLLREDSTDTQYF.

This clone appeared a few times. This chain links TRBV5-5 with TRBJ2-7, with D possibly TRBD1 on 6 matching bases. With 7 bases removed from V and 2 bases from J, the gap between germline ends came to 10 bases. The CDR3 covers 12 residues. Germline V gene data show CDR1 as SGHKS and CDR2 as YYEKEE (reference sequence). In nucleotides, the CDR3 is TGTGCCAGCCGACAGGCCACCTACGAGCAGTACTTC. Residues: CASRQATYEQYF.

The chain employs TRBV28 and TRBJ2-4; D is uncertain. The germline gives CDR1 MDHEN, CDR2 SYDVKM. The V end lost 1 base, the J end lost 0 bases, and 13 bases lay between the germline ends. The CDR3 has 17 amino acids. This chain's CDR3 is CASSLSLRKKAKNIQYF. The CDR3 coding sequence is TGTGCCAGCAGTTTATCGTTGCGGAAAAAAGCCAAAAACATTCAGTACTTC.